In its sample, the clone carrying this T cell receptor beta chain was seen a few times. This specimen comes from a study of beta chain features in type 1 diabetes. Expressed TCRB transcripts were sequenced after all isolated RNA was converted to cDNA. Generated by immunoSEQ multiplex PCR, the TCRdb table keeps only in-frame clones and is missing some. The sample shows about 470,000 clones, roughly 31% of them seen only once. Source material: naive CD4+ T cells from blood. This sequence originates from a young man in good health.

CDR3 in amino acids: CASSALDRDQETQYF. CDR3 DNA sequence: TGTGCCAGCAGCGCCCTGGACAGGGACCAAGAGACCCAGTACTTC. The V call is TRBV9, the J call TRBJ2-5; 8 nucleotides line up with TRBD1. The CDR3 consists of 15 residues. CDR1 SGDLS and CDR2 YYNGEE come from the germline V gene. The J segment lost 0 bases and the V segment lost 3 bases, leaving 4 bases of the junction unmatched.